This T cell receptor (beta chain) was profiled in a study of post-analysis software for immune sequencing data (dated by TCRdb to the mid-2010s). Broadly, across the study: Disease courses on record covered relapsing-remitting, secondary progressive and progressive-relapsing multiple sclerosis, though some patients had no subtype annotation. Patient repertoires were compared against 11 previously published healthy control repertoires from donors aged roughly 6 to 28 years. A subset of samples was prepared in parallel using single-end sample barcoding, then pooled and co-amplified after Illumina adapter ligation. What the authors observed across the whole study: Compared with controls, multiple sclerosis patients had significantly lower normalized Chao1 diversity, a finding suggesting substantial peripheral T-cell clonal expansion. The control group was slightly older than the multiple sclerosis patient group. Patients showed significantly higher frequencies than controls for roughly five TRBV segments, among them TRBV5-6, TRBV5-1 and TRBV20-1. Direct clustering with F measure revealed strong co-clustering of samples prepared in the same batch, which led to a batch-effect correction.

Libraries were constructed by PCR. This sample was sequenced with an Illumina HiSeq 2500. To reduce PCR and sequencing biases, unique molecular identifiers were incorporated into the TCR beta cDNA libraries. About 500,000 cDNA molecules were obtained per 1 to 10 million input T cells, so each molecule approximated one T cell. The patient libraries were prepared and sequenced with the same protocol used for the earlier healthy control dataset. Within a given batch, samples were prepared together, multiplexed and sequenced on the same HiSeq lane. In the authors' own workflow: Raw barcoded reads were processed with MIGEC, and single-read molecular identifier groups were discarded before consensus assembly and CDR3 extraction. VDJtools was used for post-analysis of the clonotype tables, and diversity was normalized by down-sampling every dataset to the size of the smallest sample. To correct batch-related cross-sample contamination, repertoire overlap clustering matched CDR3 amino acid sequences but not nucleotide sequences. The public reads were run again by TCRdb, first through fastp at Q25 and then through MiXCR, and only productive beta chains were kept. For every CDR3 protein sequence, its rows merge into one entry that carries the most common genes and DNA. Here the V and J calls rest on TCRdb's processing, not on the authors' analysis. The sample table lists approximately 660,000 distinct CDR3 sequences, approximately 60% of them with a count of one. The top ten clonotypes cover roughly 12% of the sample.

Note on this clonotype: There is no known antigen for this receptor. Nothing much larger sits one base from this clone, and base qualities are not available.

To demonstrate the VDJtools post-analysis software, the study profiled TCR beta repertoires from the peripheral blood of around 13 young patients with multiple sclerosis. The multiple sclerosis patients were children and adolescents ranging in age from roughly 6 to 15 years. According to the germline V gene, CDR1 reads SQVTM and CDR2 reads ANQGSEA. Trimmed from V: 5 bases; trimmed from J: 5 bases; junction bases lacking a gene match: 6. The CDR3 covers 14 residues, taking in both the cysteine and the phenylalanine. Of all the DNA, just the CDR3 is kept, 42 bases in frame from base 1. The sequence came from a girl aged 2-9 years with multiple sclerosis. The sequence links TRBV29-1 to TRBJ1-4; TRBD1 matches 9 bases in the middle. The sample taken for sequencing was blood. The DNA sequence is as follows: TGCAGCGTTAGAGCGGGGACAGGGAATGAAAAACTGTTTTTT. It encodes CSVRAGTGNEKLFF.